What follows is one T cell receptor (beta chain) and its context. The antigen remains undetermined. This sample was included in a study of T cells expressing NK-cell markers. Study context: HCMV seropositivity characterized seven of the eight sequenced donors, and seronegativity one.

General observations from the study: For a handful of donors, these clonotypes were likewise the leading ones in the CD3+CD56-NKG2C+ fraction.

There are 15 residues in the CDR3. Germline loops: CDR1 SEHNR, CDR2 FQNEAQ (reference sequence). TCRdb re-called the 5' RACE reads and catalogs CDR3 proteins one per entry, DNA excluded. The listing records 350,000 to 400,000 distinct CDR3 sequences. The chain employs TRBV7-9 and TRBJ1-4; there is no DNA to check the TCRdb D call of TRBD1. The source of this sequence is a woman in her 50s in good health. Sequenced material: blood T cells: a sorted CD56 or NKG2C T cell subset, CD4+ or CD8+ T cells, or bulk PBMC T cells (not recorded which). This chain's CDR3 is CASSFGGDAYEKLFF.